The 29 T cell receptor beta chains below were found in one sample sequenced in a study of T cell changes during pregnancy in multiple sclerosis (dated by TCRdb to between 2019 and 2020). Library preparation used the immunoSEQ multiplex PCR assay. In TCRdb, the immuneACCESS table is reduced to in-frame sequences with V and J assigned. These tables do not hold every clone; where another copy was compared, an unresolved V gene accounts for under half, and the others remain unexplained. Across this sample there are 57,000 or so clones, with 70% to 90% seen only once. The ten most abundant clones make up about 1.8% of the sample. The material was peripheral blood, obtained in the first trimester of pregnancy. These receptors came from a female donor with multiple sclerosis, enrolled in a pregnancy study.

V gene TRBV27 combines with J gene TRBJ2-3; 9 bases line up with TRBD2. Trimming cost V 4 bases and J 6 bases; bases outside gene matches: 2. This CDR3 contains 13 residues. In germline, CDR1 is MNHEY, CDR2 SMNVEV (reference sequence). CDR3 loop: CASSWREGDTQYF. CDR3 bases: TGTGCCAGCAGTTGGCGGGAGGGGGATACGCAGTATTTT.

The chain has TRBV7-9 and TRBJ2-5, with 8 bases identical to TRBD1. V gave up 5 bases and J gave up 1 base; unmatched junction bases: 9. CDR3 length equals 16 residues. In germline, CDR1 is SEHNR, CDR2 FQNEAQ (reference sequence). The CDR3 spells CASSTPDRDLQETQYF. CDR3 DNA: TGTGCCAGCAGCACCCCGGACAGGGACCTCCAAGAGACCCAGTACTTC.

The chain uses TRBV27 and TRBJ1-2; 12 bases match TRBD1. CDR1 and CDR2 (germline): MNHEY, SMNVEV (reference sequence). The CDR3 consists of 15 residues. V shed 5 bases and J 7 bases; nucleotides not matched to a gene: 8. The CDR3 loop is CASSGWDRGLFGYTF. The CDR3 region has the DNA TGTGCCAGCAGTGGTTGGGACAGGGGGCTATTTGGCTACACCTTC.

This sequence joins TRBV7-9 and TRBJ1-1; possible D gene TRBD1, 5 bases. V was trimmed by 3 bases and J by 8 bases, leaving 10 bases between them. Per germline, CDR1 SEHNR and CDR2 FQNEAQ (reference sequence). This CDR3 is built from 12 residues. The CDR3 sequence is CASSLGGGEAFF. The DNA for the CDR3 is TGTGCCAGCAGCTTGGGGGGAGGGGAAGCTTTCTTT.

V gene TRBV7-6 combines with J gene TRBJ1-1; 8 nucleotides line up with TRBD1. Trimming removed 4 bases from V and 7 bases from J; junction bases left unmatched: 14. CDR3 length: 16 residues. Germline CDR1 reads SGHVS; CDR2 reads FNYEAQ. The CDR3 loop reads CASSSKDRASGNEAFF. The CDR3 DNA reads TGTGCCAGCAGCTCCAAGGACAGGGCTTCAGGAAATGAAGCTTTCTTT.

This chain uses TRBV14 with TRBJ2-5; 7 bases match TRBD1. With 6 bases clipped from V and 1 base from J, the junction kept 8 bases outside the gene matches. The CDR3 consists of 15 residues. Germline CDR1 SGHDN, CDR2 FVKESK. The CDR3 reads CASSPFDRVQETQYF. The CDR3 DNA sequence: TGTGCCAGCAGTCCGTTCGACAGGGTCCAAGAGACCCAGTACTTC.

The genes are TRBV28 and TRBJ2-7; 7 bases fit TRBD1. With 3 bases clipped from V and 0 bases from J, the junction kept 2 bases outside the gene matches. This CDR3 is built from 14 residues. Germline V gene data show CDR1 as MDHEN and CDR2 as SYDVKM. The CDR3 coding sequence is TGTGCCAGCAGTTTGGGGACAGTCTCCTACGAGCAGTACTTC. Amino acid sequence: CASSLGTVSYEQYF.

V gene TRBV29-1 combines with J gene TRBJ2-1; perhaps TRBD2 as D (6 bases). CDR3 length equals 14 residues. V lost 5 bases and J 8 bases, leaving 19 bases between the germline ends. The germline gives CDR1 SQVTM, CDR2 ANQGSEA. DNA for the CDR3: TGCAGCGTTAAGCGGGCCCCTGTGTGGTATGAGCAGTTCTTC. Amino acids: CSVKRAPVWYEQFF.

CDR3 DNA sequence: TGTGCCAGCACCGGAGGACAGGGACGTTTAAACATTCAGTACTTC. Its translation: CASTGGQGRLNIQYF. This chain links TRBV28 with TRBJ2-4, with 8 bases matching TRBD1. This CDR3 is built from 15 residues. Germline V gene data show CDR1 as MDHEN and CDR2 as SYDVKM. V dropped 7 bases and J dropped 6; count of bases not matched to a gene: 11.

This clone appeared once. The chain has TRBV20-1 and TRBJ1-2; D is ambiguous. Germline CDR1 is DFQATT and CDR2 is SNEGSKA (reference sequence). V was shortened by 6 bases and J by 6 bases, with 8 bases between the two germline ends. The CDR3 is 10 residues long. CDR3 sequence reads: CSATRDGYTF. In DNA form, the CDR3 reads TGCAGTGCAACGAGGGATGGCTACACCTTC.

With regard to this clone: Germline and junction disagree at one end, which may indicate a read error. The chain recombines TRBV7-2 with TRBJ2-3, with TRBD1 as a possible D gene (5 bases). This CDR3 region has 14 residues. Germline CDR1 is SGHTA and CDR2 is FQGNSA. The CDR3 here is CASSLVQDTDTQYF. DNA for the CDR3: TGTGCCAGCAGCTTAGTACAGGACACAGACACGCAGTATTTT. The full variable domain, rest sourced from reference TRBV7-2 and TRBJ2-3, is GAGVSQSPSNKVTEKGKDVELRCDPISGHTALYWYRQSLGQGLEFLIYFQGNSAPDKSGLPSDRFSAERTGGSVSTLTIQRTQQEDSAVYLCASSLVQDTDTQYFGPGTRLTVL.

The CDR3 DNA reads as TGTGCCAGCAGCTTAGATTTGTGGGACAGGGGGCGCGAGGATAACATTCAGTACTTC. Protein product: CASSLDLWDRGREDNIQYF. The V gene is TRBV11-2, the J gene TRBJ2-4; 12 bases are shared with TRBD1. This CDR3 is 19 amino acids long. V gave up 0 bases and J gave up 7 bases; unmatched junction bases: 13. The V gene's germline CDR1 is SGHAT and CDR2 FQNNGV.

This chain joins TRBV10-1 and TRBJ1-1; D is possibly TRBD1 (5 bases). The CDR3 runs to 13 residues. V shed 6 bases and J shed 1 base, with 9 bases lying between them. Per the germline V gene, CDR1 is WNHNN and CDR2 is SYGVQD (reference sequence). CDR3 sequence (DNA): TGCGCCAGCAGGAACACAGGGAACACTGAAGCTTTCTTT. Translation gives CASRNTGNTEAFF.

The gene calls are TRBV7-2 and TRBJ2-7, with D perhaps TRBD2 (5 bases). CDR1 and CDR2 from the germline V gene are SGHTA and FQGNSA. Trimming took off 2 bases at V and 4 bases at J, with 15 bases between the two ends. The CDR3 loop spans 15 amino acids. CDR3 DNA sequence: TGTGCCAGCAGCTTAATTACTAGTGACGGATACGAGCAGTACTTC. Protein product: CASSLITSDGYEQYF.

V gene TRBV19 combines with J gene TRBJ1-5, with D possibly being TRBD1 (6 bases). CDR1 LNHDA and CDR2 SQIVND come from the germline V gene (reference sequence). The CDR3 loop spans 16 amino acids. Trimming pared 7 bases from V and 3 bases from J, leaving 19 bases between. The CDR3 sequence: CASTYTGQRDNQPQHF. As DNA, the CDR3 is TGTGCCAGTACCTATACTGGACAGAGGGACAATCAGCCCCAGCATTTT.

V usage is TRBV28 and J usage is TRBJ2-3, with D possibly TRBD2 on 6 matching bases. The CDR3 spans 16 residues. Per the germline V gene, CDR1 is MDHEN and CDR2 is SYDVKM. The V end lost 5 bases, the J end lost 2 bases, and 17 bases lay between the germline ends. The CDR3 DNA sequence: TGTGCCAGCAGTCCTGGGACTTTGAAGCCCACAGATACGCAGTATTTT. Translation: CASSPGTLKPTDTQYF. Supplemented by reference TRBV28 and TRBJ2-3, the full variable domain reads DVKVTQSSRYLVKRTGEKVFLECVQDMDHENMFWYRQDPGLGLRLIYFSYDVKMKEKGDIPEGYSVSREKKERFSLILESASTNQTSMYLCASSPGTLKPTDTQYFGPGTRLTVL.

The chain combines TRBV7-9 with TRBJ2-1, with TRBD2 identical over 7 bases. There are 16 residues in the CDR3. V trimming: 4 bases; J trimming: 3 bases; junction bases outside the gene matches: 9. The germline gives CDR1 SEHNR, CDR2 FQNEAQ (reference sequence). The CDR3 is CASSSAGGSFYNEQFF. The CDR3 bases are TGTGCCAGCAGCTCCGCAGGCGGGAGCTTCTACAATGAGCAGTTCTTC.

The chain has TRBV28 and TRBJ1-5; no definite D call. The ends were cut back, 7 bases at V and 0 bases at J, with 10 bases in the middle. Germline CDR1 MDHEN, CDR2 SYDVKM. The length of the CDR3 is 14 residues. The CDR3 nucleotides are TGTGCCAGCAAATCCAGTTATAGCAATCAGCCCCAGCATTTT. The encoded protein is CASKSSYSNQPQHF.

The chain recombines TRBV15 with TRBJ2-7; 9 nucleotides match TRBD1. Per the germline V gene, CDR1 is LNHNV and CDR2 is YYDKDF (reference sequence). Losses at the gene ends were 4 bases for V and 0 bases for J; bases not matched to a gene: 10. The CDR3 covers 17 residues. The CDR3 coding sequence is TGTGCCACCAGCACTACTGGGGGACAGGGAAGCTCCTACGAGCAGTACTTC. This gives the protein CATSTTGGQGSSYEQYF.

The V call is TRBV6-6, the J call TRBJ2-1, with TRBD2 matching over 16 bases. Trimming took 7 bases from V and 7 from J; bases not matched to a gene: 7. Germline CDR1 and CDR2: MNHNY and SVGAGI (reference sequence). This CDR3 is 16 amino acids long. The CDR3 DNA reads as TGTGCCAGCAACTACGGGACTAGCGGGAGGGGGAATGAGCAGTTCTTC. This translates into CASNYGTSGRGNEQFF.

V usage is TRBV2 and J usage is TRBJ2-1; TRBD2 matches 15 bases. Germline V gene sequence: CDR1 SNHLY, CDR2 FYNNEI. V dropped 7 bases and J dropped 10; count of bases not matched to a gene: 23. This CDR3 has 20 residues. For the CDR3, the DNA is TGTGCCAGCACTCGACCCGGGACTAGCGGGAGGTCTGGTGCGGTTGCCGAGCAGTTCTTC. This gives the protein CASTRPGTSGRSGAVAEQFF.

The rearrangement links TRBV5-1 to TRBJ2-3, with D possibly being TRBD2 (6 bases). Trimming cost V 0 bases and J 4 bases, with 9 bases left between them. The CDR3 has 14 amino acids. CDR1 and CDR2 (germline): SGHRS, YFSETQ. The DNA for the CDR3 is TGCGCCAGCAGCTTGGCCGGGACTTCAGATACGCAGTATTTT. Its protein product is CASSLAGTSDTQYF.

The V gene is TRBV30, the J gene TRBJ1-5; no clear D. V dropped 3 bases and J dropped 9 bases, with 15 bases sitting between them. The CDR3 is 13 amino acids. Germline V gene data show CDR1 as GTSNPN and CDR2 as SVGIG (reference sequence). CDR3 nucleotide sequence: TGTGCCTGGAGCGTAGGGCGCCGGGGGCCCCAGCATTTT. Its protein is CAWSVGRRGPQHF.

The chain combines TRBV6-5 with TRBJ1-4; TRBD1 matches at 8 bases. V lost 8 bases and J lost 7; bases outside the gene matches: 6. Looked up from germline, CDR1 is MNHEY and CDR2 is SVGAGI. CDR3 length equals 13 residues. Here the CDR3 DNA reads TGTGCCAGCTGGACAGGGAGAGGTGAAAAACTGTTTTTT. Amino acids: CASWTGRGEKLFF.

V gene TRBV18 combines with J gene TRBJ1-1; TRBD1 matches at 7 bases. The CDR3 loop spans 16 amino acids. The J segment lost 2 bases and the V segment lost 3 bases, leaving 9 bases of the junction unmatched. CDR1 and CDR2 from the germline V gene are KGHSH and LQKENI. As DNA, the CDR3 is TGTGCCAGCTCACCTCGGGACAGAACTATAAACACTGAAGCTTTCTTT. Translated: CASSPRDRTINTEAFF.

The CDR3, as DNA: TGTGCCAGTAGTATTGGAGCCGTCTACACCTTC. It specifies CASSIGAVYTF. The chain combines TRBV19 with TRBJ1-2; D is uncertain. CDR1 LNHDA and CDR2 SQIVND come from the germline V gene (reference sequence). The CDR3 spans 11 residues. Trimming cost V 3 bases and J 10 bases, with 9 bases left between them.

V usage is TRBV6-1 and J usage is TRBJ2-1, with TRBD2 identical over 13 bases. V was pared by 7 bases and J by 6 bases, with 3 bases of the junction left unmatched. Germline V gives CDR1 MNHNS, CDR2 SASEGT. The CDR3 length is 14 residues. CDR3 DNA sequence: TGTGCCAGCACTGGACTAGCGGGGGTCAATGAGCAGTTCTTC. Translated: CASTGLAGVNEQFF.

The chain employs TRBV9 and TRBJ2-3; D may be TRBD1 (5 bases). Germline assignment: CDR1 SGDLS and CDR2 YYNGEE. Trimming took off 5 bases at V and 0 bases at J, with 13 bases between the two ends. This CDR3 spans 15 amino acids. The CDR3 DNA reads TGTGCCAGCAGACCAACAGGAACTAGCACAGATACGCAGTATTTT. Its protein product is CASRPTGTSTDTQYF.

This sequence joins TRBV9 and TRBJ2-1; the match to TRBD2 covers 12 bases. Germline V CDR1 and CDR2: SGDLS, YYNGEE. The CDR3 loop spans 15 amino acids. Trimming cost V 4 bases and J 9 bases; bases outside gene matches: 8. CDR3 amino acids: CASSIRLAGVGEQFF. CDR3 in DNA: TGTGCCAGCAGCATAAGACTAGCGGGAGTCGGTGAGCAGTTCTTC. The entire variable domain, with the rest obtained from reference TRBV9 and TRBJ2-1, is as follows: DSGVTQTPKHLITATGQRVTLRCSPRSGDLSVYWYQQSLDQGLQFLIQYYNGEERAKGNILERFSAQQFPDLHSELNLSSLELGDSALYFCASSIRLAGVGEQFFGPGTRLTVL.